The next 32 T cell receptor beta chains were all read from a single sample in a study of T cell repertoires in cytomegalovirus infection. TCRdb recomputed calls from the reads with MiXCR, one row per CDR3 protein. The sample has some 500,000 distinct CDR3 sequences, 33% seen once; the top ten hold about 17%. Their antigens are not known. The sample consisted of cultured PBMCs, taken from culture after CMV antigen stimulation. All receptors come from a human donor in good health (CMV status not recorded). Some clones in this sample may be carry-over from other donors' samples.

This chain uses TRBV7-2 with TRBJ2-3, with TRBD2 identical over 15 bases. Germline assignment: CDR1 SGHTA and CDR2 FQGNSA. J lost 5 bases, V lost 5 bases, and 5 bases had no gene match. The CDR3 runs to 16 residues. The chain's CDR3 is CASSPSGLAGGDTQYF. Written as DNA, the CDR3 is TGTGCCAGCAGCCCGTCGGGACTAGCGGGAGGAGATACGCAGTATTTT.

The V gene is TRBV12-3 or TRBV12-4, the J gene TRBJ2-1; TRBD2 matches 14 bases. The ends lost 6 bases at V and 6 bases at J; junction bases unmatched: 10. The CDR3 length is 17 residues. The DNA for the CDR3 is TGTGCCAGCAGAGGCGCGGGACTAGCGGGAGAGGCCAATGAGCAGTTCTTC. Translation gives CASRGAGLAGEANEQFF.

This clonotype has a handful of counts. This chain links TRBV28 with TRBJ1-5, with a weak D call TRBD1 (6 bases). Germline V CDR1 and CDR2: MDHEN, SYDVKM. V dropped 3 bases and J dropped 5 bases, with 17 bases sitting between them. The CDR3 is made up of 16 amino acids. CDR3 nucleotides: TGTGCCAGCAGTTTCGGGGGGGCGCGGAACGATCAGCCCCAGCATTTT. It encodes CASSFGGARNDQPQHF.

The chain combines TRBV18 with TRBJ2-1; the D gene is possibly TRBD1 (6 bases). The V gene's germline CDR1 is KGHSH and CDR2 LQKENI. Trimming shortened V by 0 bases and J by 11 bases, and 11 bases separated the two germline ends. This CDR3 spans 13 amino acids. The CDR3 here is CASSPPAGAKQFF. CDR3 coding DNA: TGTGCCAGCTCACCACCTGCAGGGGCGAAGCAGTTCTTC.

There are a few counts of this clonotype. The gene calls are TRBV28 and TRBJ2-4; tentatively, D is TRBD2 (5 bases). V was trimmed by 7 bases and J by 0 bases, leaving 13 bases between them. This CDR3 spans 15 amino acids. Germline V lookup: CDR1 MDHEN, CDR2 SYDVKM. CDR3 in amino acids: CASTPAAGAKNIQYF. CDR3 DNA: TGTGCCAGCACCCCGGCGGCGGGAGCCAAAAACATTCAGTACTTC.

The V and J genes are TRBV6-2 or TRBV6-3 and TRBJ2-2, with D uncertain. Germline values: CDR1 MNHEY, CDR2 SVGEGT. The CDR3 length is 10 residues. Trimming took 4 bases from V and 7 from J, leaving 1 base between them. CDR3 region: CASSFGELFF. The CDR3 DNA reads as TGTGCCAGCAGTTTCGGGGAGCTGTTTTTT.

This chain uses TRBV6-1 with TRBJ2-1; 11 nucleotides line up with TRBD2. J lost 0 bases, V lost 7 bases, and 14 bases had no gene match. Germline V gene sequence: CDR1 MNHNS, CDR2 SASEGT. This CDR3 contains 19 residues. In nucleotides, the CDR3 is TGTGCCAGCAAGAAAATAGGACTAGCGGGTGCTAGCTCCTACAATGAGCAGTTCTTC. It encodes CASKKIGLAGASSYNEQFF.

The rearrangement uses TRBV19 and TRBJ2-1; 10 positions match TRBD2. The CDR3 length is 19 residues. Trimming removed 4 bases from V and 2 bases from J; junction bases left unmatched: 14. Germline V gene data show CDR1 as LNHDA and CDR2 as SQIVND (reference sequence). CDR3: CASSKSRLAGVDPYNEQFF. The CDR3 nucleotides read TGTGCCAGTAGTAAGAGTCGGCTAGCGGGAGTAGACCCCTACAATGAGCAGTTCTTC.

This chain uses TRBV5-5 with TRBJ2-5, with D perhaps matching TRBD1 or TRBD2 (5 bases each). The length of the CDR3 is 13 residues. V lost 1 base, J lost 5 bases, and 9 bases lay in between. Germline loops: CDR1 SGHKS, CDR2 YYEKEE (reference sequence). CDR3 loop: CASSLMGVETQYF. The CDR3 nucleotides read TGTGCCAGCAGCTTGATGGGGGTCGAGACCCAGTACTTC.

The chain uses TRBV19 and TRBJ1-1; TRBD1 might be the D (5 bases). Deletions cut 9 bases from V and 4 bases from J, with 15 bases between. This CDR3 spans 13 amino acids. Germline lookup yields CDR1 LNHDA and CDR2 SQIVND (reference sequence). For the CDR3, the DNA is TGTGCCAGCCAGGGTCCCTTTACCACTGAAGCTTTCTTT. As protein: CASQGPFTTEAFF.

The CDR3 loop reads CASSFSSGGTEAFF. The CDR3 coding sequence is TGTGCCAGCAGTTTTAGTAGTGGGGGCACTGAAGCTTTCTTT. The chain recombines TRBV12-3 or TRBV12-4 with TRBJ1-1, with a tentative D call TRBD1 (5 bases). V lost 3 bases and J 4 bases, leaving 12 bases between the germline ends. There are 14 residues in the CDR3.

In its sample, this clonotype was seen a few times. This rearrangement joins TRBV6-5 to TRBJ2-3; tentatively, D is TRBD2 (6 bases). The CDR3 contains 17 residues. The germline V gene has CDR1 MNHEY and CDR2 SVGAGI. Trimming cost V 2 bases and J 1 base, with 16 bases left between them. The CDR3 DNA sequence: TGTGCCAGCAGTTACGCTGGTCGGCGGGATGGCACAGATACGCAGTATTTT. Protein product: CASSYAGRRDGTDTQYF.

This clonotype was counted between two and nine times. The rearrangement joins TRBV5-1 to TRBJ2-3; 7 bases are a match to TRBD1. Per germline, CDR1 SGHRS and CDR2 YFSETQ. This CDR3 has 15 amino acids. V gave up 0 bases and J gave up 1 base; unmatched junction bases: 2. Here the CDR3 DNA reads TGCGCCAGCAGCTTGGCTACAGGGGGCACAGATACGCAGTATTTT. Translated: CASSLATGGTDTQYF.

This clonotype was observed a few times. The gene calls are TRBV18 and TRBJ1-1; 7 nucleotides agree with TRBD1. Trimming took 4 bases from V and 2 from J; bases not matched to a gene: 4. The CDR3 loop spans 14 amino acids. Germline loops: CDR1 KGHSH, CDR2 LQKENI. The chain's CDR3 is CASSQGQTNTEAFF. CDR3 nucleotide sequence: TGTGCCAGCTCACAGGGACAGACTAACACTGAAGCTTTCTTT.

The CDR3 DNA reads as TGTGCCAGCAGCTTAACGACTAGCGGATACGAGCAGTACTTC. Protein sequence: CASSLTTSGYEQYF. This chain connects TRBV7-2 to TRBJ2-7; the match to TRBD2 covers 9 bases. V lost 2 bases, J lost 4 bases, and 3 bases stayed unmatched. Per the germline V gene, CDR1 is SGHTA and CDR2 is FQGNSA. The CDR3 is 14 residues long.

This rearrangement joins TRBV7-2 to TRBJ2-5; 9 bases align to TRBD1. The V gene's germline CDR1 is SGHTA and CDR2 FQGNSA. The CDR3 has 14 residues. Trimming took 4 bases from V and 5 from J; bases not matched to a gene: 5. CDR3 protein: CASSSGQGSETQYF. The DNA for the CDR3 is TGTGCCAGCAGCTCGGGACAGGGCTCCGAGACCCAGTACTTC.

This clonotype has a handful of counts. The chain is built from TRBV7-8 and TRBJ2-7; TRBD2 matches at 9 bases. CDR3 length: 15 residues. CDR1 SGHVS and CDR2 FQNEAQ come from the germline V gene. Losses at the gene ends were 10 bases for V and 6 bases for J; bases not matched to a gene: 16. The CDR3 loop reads CATTRTASGIAEQYF. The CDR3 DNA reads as TGTGCCACTACGCGTACGGCTAGCGGGATTGCCGAGCAGTACTTC.

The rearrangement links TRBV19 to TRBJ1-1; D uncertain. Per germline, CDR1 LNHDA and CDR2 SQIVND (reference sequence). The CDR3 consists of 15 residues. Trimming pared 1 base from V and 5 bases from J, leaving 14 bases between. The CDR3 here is CASSIVWTAETEAFF. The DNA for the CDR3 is TGTGCCAGTAGTATAGTGTGGACGGCTGAAACTGAAGCTTTCTTT.

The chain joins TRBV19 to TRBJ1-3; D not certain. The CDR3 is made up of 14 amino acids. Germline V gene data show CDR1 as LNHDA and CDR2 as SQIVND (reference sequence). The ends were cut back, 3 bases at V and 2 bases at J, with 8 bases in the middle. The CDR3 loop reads CASSIRNTGNTIYF. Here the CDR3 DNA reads TGTGCCAGTAGTATTCGGAACACTGGAAACACCATATATTTT.

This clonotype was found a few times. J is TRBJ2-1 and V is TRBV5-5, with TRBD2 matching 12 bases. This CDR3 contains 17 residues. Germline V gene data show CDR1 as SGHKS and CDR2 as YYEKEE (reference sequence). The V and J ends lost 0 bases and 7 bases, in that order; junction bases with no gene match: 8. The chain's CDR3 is CASSLVGGLAGWNEQFF. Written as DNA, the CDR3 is TGTGCCAGCAGCTTGGTGGGTGGACTAGCGGGATGGAATGAGCAGTTCTTC.

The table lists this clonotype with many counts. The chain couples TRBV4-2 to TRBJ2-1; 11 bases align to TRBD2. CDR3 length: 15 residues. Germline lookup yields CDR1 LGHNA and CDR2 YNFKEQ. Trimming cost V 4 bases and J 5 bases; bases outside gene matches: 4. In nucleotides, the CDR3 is TGTGCCAGCAGCCCCCGGGGACTAGCGGACAATGAGCAGTTCTTC. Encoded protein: CASSPRGLADNEQFF.

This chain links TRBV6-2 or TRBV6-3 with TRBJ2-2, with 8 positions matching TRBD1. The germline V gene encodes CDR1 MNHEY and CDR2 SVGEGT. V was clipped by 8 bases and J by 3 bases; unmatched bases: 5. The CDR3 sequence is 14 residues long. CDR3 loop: CASGIQGDTGELFF. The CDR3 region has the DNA TGTGCCAGCGGGATACAGGGGGACACCGGGGAGCTGTTTTTT.

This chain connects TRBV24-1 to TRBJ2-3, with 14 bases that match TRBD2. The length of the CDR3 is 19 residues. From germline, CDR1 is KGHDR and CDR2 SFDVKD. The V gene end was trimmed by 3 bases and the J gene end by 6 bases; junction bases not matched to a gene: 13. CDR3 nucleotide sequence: TGTGCCACCAGTGATCCTACCTCTGGACTAGCGGGAGGCGGGGATACGCAGTATTTT. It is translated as CATSDPTSGLAGGGDTQYF.

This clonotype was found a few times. Here the CDR3 reads CASSRLLAGGHEQFF. The CDR3 nucleotides read TGTGCCAGCAGCAGATTACTAGCGGGAGGACATGAGCAGTTCTTC. The chain carries TRBV28 and TRBJ2-1; 12 bases map to TRBD2. The CDR3 length is 15 residues. Germline CDR1 and CDR2: MDHEN and SYDVKM. V was pared by 6 bases and J by 8 bases, with 8 bases of the junction left unmatched. Together with reference TRBV28 and TRBJ2-1, the CDR3 gives the full variable domain: DVKVTQSSRYLVKRTGEKVFLECVQDMDHENMFWYRQDPGLGLRLIYFSYDVKMKEKGDIPEGYSVSREKKERFSLILESASTNQTSMYLCASSRLLAGGHEQFFGPGTRLTVL.

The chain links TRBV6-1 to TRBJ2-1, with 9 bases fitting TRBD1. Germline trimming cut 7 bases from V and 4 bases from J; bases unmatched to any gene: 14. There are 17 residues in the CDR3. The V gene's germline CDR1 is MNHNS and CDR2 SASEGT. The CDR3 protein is CASTRGWGGQGYNEQFF. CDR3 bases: TGTGCCAGCACTAGGGGCTGGGGGGGACAGGGTTACAATGAGCAGTTCTTC.

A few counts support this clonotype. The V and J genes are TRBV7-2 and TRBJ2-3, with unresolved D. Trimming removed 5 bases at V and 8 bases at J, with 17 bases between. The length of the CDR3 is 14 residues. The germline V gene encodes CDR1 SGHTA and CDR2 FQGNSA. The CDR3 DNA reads TGTGCCAGCAGCGAACTCGACATTATTGGTACGCAGTATTTT. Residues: CASSELDIIGTQYF. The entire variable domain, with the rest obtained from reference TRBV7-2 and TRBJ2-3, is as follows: GAGVSQSPSNKVTEKGKDVELRCDPISGHTALYWYRQSLGQGLEFLIYFQGNSAPDKSGLPSDRFSAERTGGSVSTLTIQRTQQEDSAVYLCASSELDIIGTQYFGPGTRLTVL.

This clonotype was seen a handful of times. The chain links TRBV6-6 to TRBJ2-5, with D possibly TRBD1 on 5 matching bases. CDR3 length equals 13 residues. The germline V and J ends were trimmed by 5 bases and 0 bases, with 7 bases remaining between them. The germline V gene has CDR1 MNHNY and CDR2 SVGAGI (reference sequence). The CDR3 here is CASSVTDQETQYF. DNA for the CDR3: TGTGCCAGCAGTGTGACAGACCAAGAGACCCAGTACTTC.

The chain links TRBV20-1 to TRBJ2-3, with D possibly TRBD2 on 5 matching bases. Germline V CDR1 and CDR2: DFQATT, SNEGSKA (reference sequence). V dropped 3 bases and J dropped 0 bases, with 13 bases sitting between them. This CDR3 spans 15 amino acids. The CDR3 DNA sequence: TGCAGTGCTAGGAGGCTAGCCCTTAGCACAGATACGCAGTATTTT. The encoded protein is CSARRLALSTDTQYF.

CDR3: CASSIEGHRSYEQYF. DNA of the CDR3: TGTGCCAGTAGTATAGAGGGACACCGTTCCTACGAGCAGTACTTC. The rearrangement uses TRBV19 and TRBJ2-7; a weak D match, TRBD1 (6 bases). The CDR3 has 15 amino acids. Germline CDR1 is LNHDA and CDR2 is SQIVND (reference sequence). Trimming shortened V by 0 bases and J by 1 base, and 10 bases separated the two germline ends.

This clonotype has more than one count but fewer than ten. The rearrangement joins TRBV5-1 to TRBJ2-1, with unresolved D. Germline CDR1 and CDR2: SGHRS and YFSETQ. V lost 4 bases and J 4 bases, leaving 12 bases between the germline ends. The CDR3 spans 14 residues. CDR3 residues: CASSRTESYNEQFF. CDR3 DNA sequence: TGCGCCAGCAGCCGGACGGAGAGTTACAATGAGCAGTTCTTC.

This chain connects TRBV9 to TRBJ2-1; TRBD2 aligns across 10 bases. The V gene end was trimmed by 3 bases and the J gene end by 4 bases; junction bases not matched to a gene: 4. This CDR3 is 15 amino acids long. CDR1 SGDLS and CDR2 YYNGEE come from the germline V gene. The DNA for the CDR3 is TGTGCCAGCAGCGGCGGGACTAGCGAATACAATGAGCAGTTCTTC. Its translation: CASSGGTSEYNEQFF.

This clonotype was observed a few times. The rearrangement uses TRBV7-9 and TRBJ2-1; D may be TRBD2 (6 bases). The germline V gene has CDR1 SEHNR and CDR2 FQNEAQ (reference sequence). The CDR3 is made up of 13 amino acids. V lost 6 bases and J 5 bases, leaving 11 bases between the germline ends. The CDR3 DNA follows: TGTGCCAGCAGGACTCCTAGCGACAATGAGCAGTTCTTC. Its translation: CASRTPSDNEQFF. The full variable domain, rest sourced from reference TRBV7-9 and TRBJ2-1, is DTGVSQNPRHKITKRGQNVTFRCDPISEHNRLYWYRQTLGQGPEFLTYFQNEAQLEKSRLLSDRFSAERPKGSFSTLEIQRTEQGDSAMYLCASRTPSDNEQFFGPGTRLTVL.